What follows are 10 T cell receptor beta chains derived from one specimen sequenced in a study of identical twins. TCRdb recomputed calls from the 5' RACE reads with MiXCR, one row per CDR3 protein. The sample yields hundreds of thousands of distinct CDR3 sequences, 15% to 20% seen once. The same data also contributed to another study, on T cells expressing NK-cell markers.

The material sequenced was PBMCs. These receptors were taken from a woman younger than 30 in good health.

This clonotype appeared a few times. The chain has TRBV20-1 and TRBJ2-5; 10 bases agree with TRBD1. This CDR3 comprises 14 residues. The V segment lost 5 bases and the J segment 4 bases; nucleotides outside the gene matches: 7. In germline, CDR1 is DFQATT, CDR2 SNEGSKA (reference sequence). The CDR3 DNA follows: TGCAGTGCTCGGGGGGGACAGGGGAGAGAGACCCAGTACTTC. This sequence encodes CSARGGQGRETQYF.

CDR3 residues: CASSRSGLGYEQYF. CDR3 coding DNA: TGTGCCAGCAGCCGCTCCGGGTTGGGTTACGAGCAGTACTTC. The genes are TRBV21-1 and TRBJ2-7; the table's D call of TRBD1 was not tested on the DNA. TRBV21-1 is a pseudogene locus. The CDR3 sequence is 14 residues long.

A single count supports this clonotype. V gene TRBV18 combines with J gene TRBJ2-3, with a possible D match to TRBD2 (6 bases). Per germline, CDR1 KGHSH and CDR2 LQKENI. V dropped 2 bases and J dropped 4 bases, with 10 bases sitting between them. This CDR3 has 14 residues. CDR3 bases: TGTGCCAGCTCACCAGGACTATTTTCAGATACGCAGTATTTT. Translated, it gives CASSPGLFSDTQYF.

V usage is TRBV10-3 and J usage is TRBJ1-2; 9 nucleotides line up with TRBD1. The V gene's germline CDR1 is ENHRY and CDR2 SYGVKD. The V and J ends lost 4 bases and 12 bases, in that order; junction bases with no gene match: 6. The length of the CDR3 is 12 residues. As DNA, the CDR3 is TGTGCCATCAGTGGGACAGGGGCGAACAACACCTTC. Residues: CAISGTGANNTF.

This clonotype was detected only a few times. CDR3 bases: TGCAGCGTTGAAGGCCCACGGGGCAATGAGCAGTTCTTC. Encoded protein: CSVEGPRGNEQFF. The V gene is TRBV29-1, the J gene TRBJ2-1; tentatively, D is TRBD2 (5 bases). Trimming shortened V by 1 base and J by 6 bases, and 10 bases separated the two germline ends. Germline-derived CDR1 and CDR2 are SQVTM and ANQGSEA. The CDR3 contains 13 residues.

This clonotype appeared a few times. This chain links TRBV6-5 with TRBJ2-1, with no clear D. Trimming pared 4 bases from V and 2 bases from J, leaving 9 bases between. CDR3 length: 14 residues. Germline assignment: CDR1 MNHEY and CDR2 SVGAGI. The CDR3, as DNA: TGTGCCAGCAGTTCCATCCCCCCCTACAATGAGCAGTTCTTC. This gives the protein CASSSIPPYNEQFF.

This clonotype was detected a few times. The J gene is TRBJ1-6, the V gene TRBV12-3 or TRBV12-4; D gene unclear. The CDR3 contains 13 residues. The CDR3 bases are TGTAGCAGCAGGTTTTCCTATAATTCACCCCTCCACTTT. It yields the protein CSSRFSYNSPLHF.

This clonotype was picked up a small number of times. The rearrangement joins TRBV6-1 to TRBJ2-1, with TRBD2 matching over 7 bases. V trimming: 1 base; J trimming: 11 bases; junction bases outside the gene matches: 2. The CDR3 extends over 12 amino acids. The germline V gene has CDR1 MNHNS and CDR2 SASEGT. The CDR3 spells CASSEDGGKQFF. CDR3 coding DNA: TGTGCCAGCAGTGAAGACGGGGGGAAGCAGTTCTTC.

In its sample, this clonotype was seen a few times. This chain connects TRBV3-1 to TRBJ2-5; 7 bases line up with TRBD1. The ends lost 3 bases at V and 2 bases at J; junction bases unmatched: 3. The length of the CDR3 is 14 residues. CDR1 and CDR2 (germline): LGHDT, YNNKEL (reference sequence). The CDR3 nucleotides are TGTGCCAGCAGCCATTGGGACAGACAAGAGACCCAGTACTTC. It codes for CASSHWDRQETQYF.

The chain uses TRBV19 and TRBJ2-2, with D tentatively TRBD1 (5 bases). This CDR3 region has 14 residues. Looked up from germline, CDR1 is LNHDA and CDR2 is SQIVND (reference sequence). The ends were cut back, 3 bases at V and 3 bases at J, with 8 bases in the middle. As DNA, the CDR3 is TGTGCCAGTAGTATGCGACAGTACACCGGGGAGCTGTTTTTT. This sequence encodes CASSMRQYTGELFF.